A selection of T cell receptor beta chains follows, all from one sample in a study of blood T cell repertoires in COVID-19. Sequencing was performed with immunoSEQ multiplex PCR; in TCRdb, only in-frame clones are kept and a portion is missing. The table has some 180,000 clones, over 70% seen once. The sample comprised peripheral blood. These receptors were collected from an older woman who had recovered from COVID-19. Each CDR3 is given with its conserved first and last residue. The order of the fields is CDR3 protein, CDR3 DNA, clone size, V gene, J gene, D gene. A D gene is named only where the DNA matches it firmly. Where a row states a size, it is once, few, many or the class of an expanded clone; other rows omit it.

CASSPGWTTINTQYF	TGTGCCAGCAGCCCAGGGTGGACTACTATAAATACGCAGTATTTT	-	TRBV7-9	TRBJ2-3	-
CAWSVPGVYEQYF	TGTGCCTGGAGTGTACCGGGTGTGTACGAGCAGTACTTC	few	TRBV30	TRBJ2-7	-
CASSPPSRRGTEAFF	TGTGCCAGCTCACCACCTTCCCGAAGGGGCACTGAAGCTTTCTTT	-	TRBV18	TRBJ1-1	-
CASSPPGRAQETQYF	TGTGCCAGCAGCCCACCGGGCAGGGCGCAAGAGACCCAGTACTTC	-	TRBV5-4	TRBJ2-5	-
CASSLDSNTEAFF	TGTGCCAGCAGCTTGGACAGCAACACTGAAGCTTTCTTT	-	TRBV7-3	TRBJ1-1	-
CASSPRLDTQYF	TGCGCCAGCAGCCCCCGTCTGGATACGCAGTATTTT	-	TRBV5-1	TRBJ2-3	-
CASSVGGRASSGNTIYF	TGTGCCAGCAGCGTAGGTGGCAGGGCCAGCTCTGGAAACACCATATATTTT	few	TRBV9	TRBJ1-3	-
CASSSTGDQPQHF	TGTGCCAGCAGCAGTACAGGGGATCAGCCCCAGCATTTT	-	TRBV7-9	TRBJ1-5	TRBD1
CASSPQGGDGYTF	TGTGCCAGCTCACCCCAGGGAGGGGATGGCTACACCTTC	-	TRBV18	TRBJ1-2	-
CASSFSGQHNEQFF	TGTGCCAGCAGTTTTTCCGGACAACACAATGAGCAGTTCTTC	-	TRBV27	TRBJ2-1	-